A selection of T cell receptor beta chains follows, all from one sample in a study of T-cell memory formation after mild COVID-19. MiXCR was run by TCRdb on the 5' RACE reads, yielding one entry per CDR3 protein. Of approximately 150,000 distinct CDR3 sequences in the sample, under 25% were seen once. The sequenced sample was PBMCs or a T cell subset sorted from them (not recorded which). The receptors were gathered from an adult woman who had mild COVID-19 (a few samples of this study predate the infection). Cell type and time point are not known. Both conserved end residues are trimmed from each CDR3.

>TRBJ1-2|TRBV12-3/TRBV12-4
ASSSGQFYGYT
>TRBJ2-2|TRBV9
ASSVEVLLNTGELF
>TRBJ2-1|TRBV5-1
ASSLVVNNEQF
>TRBJ1-4|TRBV7-8
ASSLSRTGPWREKLF
>TRBJ2-5|TRBV20-1
SARDADQETQY
>TRBJ2-1|TRBV5-1
ASSFGGGQMLDEQF
>TRBJ2-1|TRBV29-1
SVSKRDGNEQF
>TRBJ2-7|TRBV4-3
ASSHYRGESYEQY
>TRBJ2-3|TRBV6-5
ASKQRMRTDTQY
>TRBJ2-5|TRBV12-5
ASGPDPVRETQY
>TRBJ2-3|TRBV7-3
ASSQGLYTDTQY
>TRBJ2-1|TRBV5-1
ASSLRGQGFGEQF
>TRBJ2-1|TRBV15
ATSGPSGRNYNEQF
>TRBJ2-1|TRBV4-1
ASSQEGLSYNEQF
>TRBJ2-7|TRBV28
ASSFGSPLEQY
>TRBJ2-5|TRBV4-2
ASSQDAGPTSETQY
>TRBJ2-5|TRBV30
AWSVNGKEETQY
>TRBJ2-3|TRBV7-9
ASSSRGSMSAGGPPTDTQY
>TRBJ2-7|TRBV12-3/TRBV12-4
ASSLRRSSYEQY
>TRBJ2-4|TRBV12-3/TRBV12-4
ASSLDSGQSQY
>TRBJ2-2|TRBV7-6
ASSSGQGLFTGELF
>TRBJ2-7|TRBV12-3/TRBV12-4
ASSLGVNSYEQY
>TRBJ2-1|TRBV5-1
ASSLEWGSDEQF
>TRBJ1-2|TRBV4-1
ASSQQTAYGYT
>TRBJ2-7|TRBV18
ASSPFQQLSYEQY
>TRBJ2-3|TRBV12-3/TRBV12-4
ASSLSGTGSDTQY
>TRBJ2-1|TRBV7-8
ASSSPAGGPVSEQF
>TRBJ2-3|TRBV4-2
ASTQGTPTDTQY
>TRBJ1-1|TRBV12-3/TRBV12-4
ASSLAWTGNTEAF
>TRBJ2-7|TRBV5-1
ASSGWTSGKSYEQY
>TRBJ2-3|TRBV19
ASRAASGRADTQY
>TRBJ1-5|TRBV7-9
ASSLGGQGGQPQH
>TRBJ2-2|TRBV5-1
ASSWGPRNANTGELF
>TRBJ1-1|TRBV5-1
ASRRGQTEAF
>TRBJ1-2|TRBV5-4
ASSRDRGWGYT
>TRBJ2-7|TRBV25-1
ASSEYNGNDEQY
>TRBJ2-7|TRBV7-2
ASRPSSSYEQY
>TRBJ2-7|TRBV6-5
ASSYSFVGGAHSYEQY
>TRBJ2-1|TRBV12-3/TRBV12-4
ASSFSLGTSGRSSYNEQF
>TRBJ2-3|TRBV5-1
ASSTPQGIEDTQY
>TRBJ2-2|TRBV12-3/TRBV12-4
ASSPRLAGNTGELF
>TRBJ1-1|TRBV30
AWSMATEAF